What follows are 9 T cell receptor beta chains derived from one specimen sequenced in a study of blood T cell repertoires in COVID-19. Clones were read by immunoSEQ multiplex PCR, and TCRdb kept only the in-frame ones, dropping some. The repertoire includes around 380,000 clones, around 87% of them detected once, and under 1.5% sits in the top ten. The material sequenced was PBMCs or T cells enriched from blood (not recorded which). The receptor set was obtained from a man aged 25 to 45 who had recovered from COVID-19.

The chain employs TRBV28 and TRBJ1-5; a possible D gene is TRBD1 (6 bases). The CDR3 contains 13 residues. The V gene lost 5 bases and the J gene lost 6 bases, with 11 bases spanning the gap. The germline V gene has CDR1 MDHEN and CDR2 SYDVKM. CDR3 region: CASSLTGSQPQHF. The CDR3 DNA reads TGTGCCAGCAGTCTTACAGGGTCTCAGCCCCAGCATTTT.

The V call is TRBV9, the J call TRBJ1-5; maybe TRBD1 (5 bases). This CDR3 region has 15 residues. The germline gives CDR1 SGDLS, CDR2 YYNGEE. V was clipped by 0 bases and J by 0 bases, with 7 bases between them. CDR3 DNA: TGTGCCAGCAGCGTAGAGGGGTTTAGCAATCAGCCCCAGCATTTT. Amino acid sequence: CASSVEGFSNQPQHF.

The chain is built from TRBV14 and TRBJ2-3; 8 nucleotides align to TRBD1. V lost 1 base, J lost 1 base, and 4 bases stayed unmatched. Per the germline V gene, CDR1 is SGHDN and CDR2 is FVKESK. CDR3 length: 16 residues. CDR3 nucleotide sequence: TGTGCCAGCAGCCAAGGGGGCAGGGGGCGCACAGATACGCAGTATTTT. Residues: CASSQGGRGRTDTQYF. The complete variable domain, with remaining parts taken from reference TRBV14 and TRBJ2-3, reads EAGVTQFPSHSVIEKGQTVTLRCDPISGHDNLYWYRRVMGKEIKFLLHFVKESKQDESGMPNNRFLAERTGGTYSTLKVQPAELEDSGVYFCASSQGGRGRTDTQYFGPGTRLTVL.

The chain uses TRBV2 and TRBJ2-7; 7 nucleotides match TRBD1. Germline CDR1 SNHLY, CDR2 FYNNEI. The CDR3 covers 14 residues. J lost 2 bases, V lost 6 bases, and 7 bases had no gene match. Written as DNA, the CDR3 is TGTGCCAGCAGCGTAACAGGGGCGACCTACGAGCAGTACTTC. Protein: CASSVTGATYEQYF.

This clone was detected only once. The chain has TRBV7-9 and TRBJ2-6, with D perhaps TRBD1 (6 bases). V lost 5 bases and J lost 0, with 14 bases in between. Germline V gene sequence: CDR1 SEHNR, CDR2 FQNEAQ (reference sequence). The CDR3 is 17 residues long. The CDR3 DNA is TGTGCCAGCAGCCCTTGGACAGTGAGCTCTGGGGCCAACGTCCTGACTTTC. Its translation is CASSPWTVSSGANVLTF.

This rearrangement joins TRBV4-1 to TRBJ1-6; the match to TRBD1 covers 10 bases. V shed 4 bases, J shed 6 bases, and the junction held 6 bases outside the gene matches. This CDR3 has 16 amino acids. Germline CDR1 MGHRA, CDR2 YSYEKL. CDR3 residues: CASSRGQGVLNSPLHF. The DNA of the CDR3 is TGCGCCAGCAGCCGAGGACAGGGGGTACTTAATTCACCCCTCCACTTT.

This clone was seen a few times. The V call is TRBV5-1, the J call TRBJ1-5; unclear D gene. The CDR3 contains 13 residues. Trimming took 4 bases from V and 0 from J, leaving 5 bases between them. CDR1 and CDR2 from the germline V gene are SGHRS and YFSETQ. The DNA of the CDR3 is TGCGCCAGCAGCCCCTTTAGCAATCAGCCCCAGCATTTT. Protein sequence: CASSPFSNQPQHF. The variable domain in full, completed from reference TRBV5-1 and TRBJ1-5, reads KAGVTQTPRYLIKTRGQQVTLSCSPISGHRSVSWYQQTPGQGLQFLFEYFSETQRNKGNFPGRFSGRQFSNSRSEMNVSTLELGDSALYLCASSPFSNQPQHFGDGTRLSIL.

The chain uses TRBV19 and TRBJ2-3, with D hard to call. Germline loops: CDR1 LNHDA, CDR2 SQIVND (reference sequence). The length of the CDR3 is 14 residues. The germline V and J ends were trimmed by 2 bases and 4 bases, with 10 bases remaining between them. Here the CDR3 DNA reads TGTGCCAGTAGTATAACCCTCACGGCAGATACGCAGTATTTT. Its protein product is CASSITLTADTQYF.

The rearrangement uses TRBV5-1 and TRBJ2-1, with 11 bases matching TRBD2. This CDR3 has 16 residues. From germline, CDR1 is SGHRS and CDR2 YFSETQ. Unmatched junction bases numbered 7, after V lost 4 bases and J lost 4 bases. CDR3 residues: CASSPRTSGPYNEQFF. CDR3 coding DNA: TGCGCCAGCAGCCCCCGGACTAGCGGGCCTTACAATGAGCAGTTCTTC.